The table lists the clone carrying this T cell receptor (beta chain) with a count of one. This sample is part of a study of cytotoxic CD8 clonotypes in ibrutinib-treated CLL. Study-wide context: Results showed some 25 partial and 2 complete responses; following median 68 months, roughly 14 remained remitted, roughly 12 advanced. Response specimens were obtained following a median treatment duration of around 12 months, with a range of 6 to 36.

Clones were sequenced by immunoSEQ multiplex PCR, and TCRdb holds only the in-frame ones, with some missing. The table lists some 200,000 clones, around 75% of them singletons. Trimming removed 3 bases at V and 6 bases at J, with 9 bases between. The length of the CDR3 is 13 residues. Germline CDR1 reads KGHSH; CDR2 reads LQKENI. V gene TRBV18 combines with J gene TRBJ1-5; no clear D gene. This TCR derives from a human donor with chronic lymphocytic leukemia. This specimen consisted of PBMCs, obtained after 12 months of ibrutinib treatment. For the CDR3, the DNA is TGTGCCAGCTCACCTTCAGGCTCTCAGCCCCAGCATTTT. This sequence encodes CASSPSGSQPQHF.